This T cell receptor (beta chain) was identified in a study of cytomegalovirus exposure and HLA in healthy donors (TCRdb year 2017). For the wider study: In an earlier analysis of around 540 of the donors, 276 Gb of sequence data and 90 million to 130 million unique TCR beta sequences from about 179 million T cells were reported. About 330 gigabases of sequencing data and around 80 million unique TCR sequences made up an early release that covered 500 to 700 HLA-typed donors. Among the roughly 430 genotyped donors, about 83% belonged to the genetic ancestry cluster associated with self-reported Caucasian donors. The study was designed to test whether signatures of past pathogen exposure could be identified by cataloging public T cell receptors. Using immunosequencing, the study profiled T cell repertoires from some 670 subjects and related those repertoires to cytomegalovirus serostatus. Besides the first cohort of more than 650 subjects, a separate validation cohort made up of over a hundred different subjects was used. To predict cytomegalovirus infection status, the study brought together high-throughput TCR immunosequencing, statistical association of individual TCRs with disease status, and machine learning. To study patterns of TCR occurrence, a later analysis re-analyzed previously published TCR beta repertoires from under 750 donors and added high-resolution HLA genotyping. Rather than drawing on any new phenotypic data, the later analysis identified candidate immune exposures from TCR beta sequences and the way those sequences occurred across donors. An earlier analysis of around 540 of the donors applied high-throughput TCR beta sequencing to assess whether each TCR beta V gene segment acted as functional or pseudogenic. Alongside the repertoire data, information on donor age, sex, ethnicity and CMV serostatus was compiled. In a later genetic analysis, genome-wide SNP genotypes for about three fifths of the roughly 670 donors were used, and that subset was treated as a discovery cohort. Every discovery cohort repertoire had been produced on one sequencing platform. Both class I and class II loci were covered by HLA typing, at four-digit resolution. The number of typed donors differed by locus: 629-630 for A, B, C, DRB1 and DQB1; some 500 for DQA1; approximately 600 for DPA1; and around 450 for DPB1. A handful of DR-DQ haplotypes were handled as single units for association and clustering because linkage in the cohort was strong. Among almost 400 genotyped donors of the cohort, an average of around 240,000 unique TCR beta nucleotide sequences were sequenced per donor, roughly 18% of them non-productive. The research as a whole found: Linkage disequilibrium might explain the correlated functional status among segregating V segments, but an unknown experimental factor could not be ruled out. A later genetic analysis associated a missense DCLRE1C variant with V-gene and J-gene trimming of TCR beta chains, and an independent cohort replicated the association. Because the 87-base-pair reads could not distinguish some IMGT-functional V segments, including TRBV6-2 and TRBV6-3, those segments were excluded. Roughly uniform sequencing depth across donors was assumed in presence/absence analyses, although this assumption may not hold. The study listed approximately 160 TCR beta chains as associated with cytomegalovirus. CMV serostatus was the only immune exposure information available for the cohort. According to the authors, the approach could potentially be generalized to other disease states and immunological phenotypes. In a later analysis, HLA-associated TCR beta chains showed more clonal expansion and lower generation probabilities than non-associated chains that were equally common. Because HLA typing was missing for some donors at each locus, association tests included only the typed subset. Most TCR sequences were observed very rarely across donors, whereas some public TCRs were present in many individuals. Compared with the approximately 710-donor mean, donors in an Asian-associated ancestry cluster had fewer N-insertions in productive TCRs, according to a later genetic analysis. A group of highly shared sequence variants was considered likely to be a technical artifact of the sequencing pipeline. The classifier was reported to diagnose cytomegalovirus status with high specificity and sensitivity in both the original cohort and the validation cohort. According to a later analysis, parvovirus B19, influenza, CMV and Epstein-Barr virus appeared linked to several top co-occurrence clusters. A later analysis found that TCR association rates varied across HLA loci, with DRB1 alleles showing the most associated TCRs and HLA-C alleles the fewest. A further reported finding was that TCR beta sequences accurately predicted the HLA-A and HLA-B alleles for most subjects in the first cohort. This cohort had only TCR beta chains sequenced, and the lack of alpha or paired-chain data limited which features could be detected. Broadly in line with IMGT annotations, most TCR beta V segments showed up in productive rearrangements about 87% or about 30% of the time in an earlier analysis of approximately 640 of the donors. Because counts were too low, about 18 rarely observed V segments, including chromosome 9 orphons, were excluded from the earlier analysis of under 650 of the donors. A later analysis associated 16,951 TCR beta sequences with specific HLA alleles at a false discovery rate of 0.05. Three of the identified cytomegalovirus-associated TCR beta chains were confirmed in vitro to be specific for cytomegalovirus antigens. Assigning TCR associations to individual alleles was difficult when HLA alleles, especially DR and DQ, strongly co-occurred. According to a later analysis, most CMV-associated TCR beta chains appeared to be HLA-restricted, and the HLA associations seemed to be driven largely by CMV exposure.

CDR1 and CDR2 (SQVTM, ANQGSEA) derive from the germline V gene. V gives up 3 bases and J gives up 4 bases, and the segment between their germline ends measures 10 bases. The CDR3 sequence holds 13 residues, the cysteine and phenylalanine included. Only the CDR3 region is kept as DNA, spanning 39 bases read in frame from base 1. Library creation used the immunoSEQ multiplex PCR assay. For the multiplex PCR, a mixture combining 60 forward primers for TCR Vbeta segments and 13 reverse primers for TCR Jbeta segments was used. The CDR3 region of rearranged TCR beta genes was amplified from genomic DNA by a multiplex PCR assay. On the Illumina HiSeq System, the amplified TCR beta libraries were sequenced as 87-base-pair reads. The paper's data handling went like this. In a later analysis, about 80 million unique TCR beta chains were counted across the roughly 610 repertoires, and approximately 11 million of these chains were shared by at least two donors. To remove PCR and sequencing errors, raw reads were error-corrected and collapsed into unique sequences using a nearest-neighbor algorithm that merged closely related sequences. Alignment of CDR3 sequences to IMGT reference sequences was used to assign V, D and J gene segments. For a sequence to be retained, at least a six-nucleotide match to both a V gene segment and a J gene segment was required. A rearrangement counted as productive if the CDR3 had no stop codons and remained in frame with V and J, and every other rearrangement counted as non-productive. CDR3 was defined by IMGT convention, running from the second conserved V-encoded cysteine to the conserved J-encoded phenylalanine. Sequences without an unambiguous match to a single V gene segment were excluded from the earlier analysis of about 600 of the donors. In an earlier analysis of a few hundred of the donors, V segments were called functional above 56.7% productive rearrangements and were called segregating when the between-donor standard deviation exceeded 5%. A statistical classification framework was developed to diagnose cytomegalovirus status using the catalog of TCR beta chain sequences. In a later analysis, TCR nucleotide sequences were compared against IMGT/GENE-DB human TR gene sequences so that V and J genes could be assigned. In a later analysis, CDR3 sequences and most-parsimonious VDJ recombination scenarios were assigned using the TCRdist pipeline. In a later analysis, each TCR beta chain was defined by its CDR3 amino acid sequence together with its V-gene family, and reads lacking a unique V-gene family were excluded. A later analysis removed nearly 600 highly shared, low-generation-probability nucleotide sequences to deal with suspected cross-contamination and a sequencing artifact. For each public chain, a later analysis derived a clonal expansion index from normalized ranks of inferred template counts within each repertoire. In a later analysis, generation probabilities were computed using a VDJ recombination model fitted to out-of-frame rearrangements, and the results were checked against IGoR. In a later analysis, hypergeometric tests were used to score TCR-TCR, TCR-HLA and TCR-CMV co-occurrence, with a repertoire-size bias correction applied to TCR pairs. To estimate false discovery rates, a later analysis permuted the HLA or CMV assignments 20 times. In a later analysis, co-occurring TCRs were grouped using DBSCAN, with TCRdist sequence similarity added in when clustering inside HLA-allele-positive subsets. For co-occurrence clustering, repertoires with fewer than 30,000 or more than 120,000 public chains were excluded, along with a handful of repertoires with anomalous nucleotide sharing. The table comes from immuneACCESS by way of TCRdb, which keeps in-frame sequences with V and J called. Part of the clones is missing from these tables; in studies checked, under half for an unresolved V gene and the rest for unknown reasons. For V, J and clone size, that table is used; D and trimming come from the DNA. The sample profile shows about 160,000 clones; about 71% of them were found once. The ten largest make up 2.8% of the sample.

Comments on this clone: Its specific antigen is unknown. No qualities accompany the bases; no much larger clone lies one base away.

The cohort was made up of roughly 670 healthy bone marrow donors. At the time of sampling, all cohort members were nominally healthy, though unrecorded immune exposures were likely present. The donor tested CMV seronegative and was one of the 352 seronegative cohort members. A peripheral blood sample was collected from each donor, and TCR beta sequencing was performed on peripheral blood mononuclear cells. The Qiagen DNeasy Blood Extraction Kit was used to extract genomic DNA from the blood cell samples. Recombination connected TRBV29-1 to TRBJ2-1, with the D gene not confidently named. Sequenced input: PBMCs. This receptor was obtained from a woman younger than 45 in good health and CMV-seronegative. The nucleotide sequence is TGCAGCGTTGAGCTGTTGGCTTACAATGAGCAGTTCTTC. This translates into CSVELLAYNEQFF.